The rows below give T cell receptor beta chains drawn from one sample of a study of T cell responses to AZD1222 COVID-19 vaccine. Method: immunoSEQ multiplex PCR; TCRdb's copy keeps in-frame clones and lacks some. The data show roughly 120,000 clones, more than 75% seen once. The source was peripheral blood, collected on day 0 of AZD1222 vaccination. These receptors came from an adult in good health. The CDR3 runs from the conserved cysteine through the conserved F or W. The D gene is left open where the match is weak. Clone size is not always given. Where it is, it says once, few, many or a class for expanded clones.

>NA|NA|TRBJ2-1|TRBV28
CASSPGGDRLAQFF
TGTGCCAGCAGTCCGGGGGGGGACAGGCTGGCGCAGTTCTTC
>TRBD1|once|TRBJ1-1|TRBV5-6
CASSVGQPEAFF
TGTGCCAGCAGCGTGGGACAGCCAGAAGCTTTCTTT
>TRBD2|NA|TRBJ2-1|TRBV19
CASSRPSGSQNEQFF
TGTGCCAGTAGTAGGCCTAGCGGGAGTCAAAATGAGCAGTTCTTC
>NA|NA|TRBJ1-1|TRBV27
CASSLRQFTEAFF
TGTGCCAGCAGTTTGCGGCAATTCACTGAAGCTTTCTTT
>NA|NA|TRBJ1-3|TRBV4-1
CASRGAGAGNTIYF
TGCGCCAGTCGCGGGGCAGGGGCGGGAAACACCATATATTTT
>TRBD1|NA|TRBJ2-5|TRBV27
CASSSGGAGETQYF
TGTGCCAGCAGTTCAGGGGGCGCGGGAGAGACCCAGTACTTC
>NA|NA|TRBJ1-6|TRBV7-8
CASSLDSSYNSPLHF
TGTGCCAGCAGCTTAGACAGCTCCTATAATTCACCCCTCCACTTT
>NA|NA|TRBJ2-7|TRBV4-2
CASSQRVAETYEQYF
TGTGCCAGCAGCCAGAGAGTGGCAGAGACCTACGAGCAGTACTTC
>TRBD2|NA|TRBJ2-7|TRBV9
CASSPRGAGGFNEQYF
TGTGCCAGCAGCCCACGGGGAGCGGGGGGGTTCAACGAGCAGTACTTC
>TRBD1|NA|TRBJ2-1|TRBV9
CASSTLPGQGVNNEQFF
TGTGCCAGCAGCACCCTACCTGGGCAGGGGGTCAACAATGAGCAGTTCTTC
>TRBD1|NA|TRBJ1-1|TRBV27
CASSWDRGGNTEAFF
TGTGCCAGCAGTTGGGACAGGGGGGGTAACACTGAAGCTTTCTTT
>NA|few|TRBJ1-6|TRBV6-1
CASSEYPDGSSYNSPLHF
TGTGCCAGCAGTGAATACCCCGATGGGAGTTCCTATAATTCACCCCTCCACTTT
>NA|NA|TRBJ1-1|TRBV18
CASSPTETNTEAFF
TGTGCCAGCTCACCGACAGAGACGAACACTGAAGCTTTCTTT
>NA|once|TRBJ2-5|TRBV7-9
CASRTGSQETQYF
TGTGCCAGCAGAACAGGGTCCCAAGAGACCCAGTACTTC
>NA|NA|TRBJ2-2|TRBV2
CASIPGVGGELFF
TGTGCCAGCATCCCCGGGGTGGGCGGGGAGCTGTTTTTT
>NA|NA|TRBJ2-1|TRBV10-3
CAIGSDRSSYNEQFF
TGTGCCATCGGATCGGACAGAAGCTCCTACAATGAGCAGTTCTTC
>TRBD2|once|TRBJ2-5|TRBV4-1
CASSQATSGAETQYF
TGCGCCAGCAGCCAAGCGACTAGCGGAGCGGAGACCCAGTACTTC
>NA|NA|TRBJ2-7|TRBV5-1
CASSLVGTDPYEQYF
TGCGCCAGCAGCTTGGTGGGTACCGACCCCTACGAGCAGTACTTC
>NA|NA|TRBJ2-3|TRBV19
CASSNRGRVDTQYF
TGTGCCAGTAGTAACCGGGGCCGGGTAGATACGCAGTATTTT